The TCR beta chain under discussion was sequenced for a study of regulatory T cells in long-lasting Graves disease. Relying on iRepertoire HTBI primers and Arm-PCR of CDR3 regions, the team built TCR beta libraries. Original processing notes: Identification yielded around 68 TRBV and around 15 TRBJ segments across samples. TCRdb independently ran MiXCR on the multiplex PCR reads; one entry per CDR3 protein. The V and J calls were not made by the authors but by TCRdb's processing. This sample carries 450,000 to 700,000 distinct CDR3 sequences, approximately 15% of them seen once, and the ten largest clones take 8.5% to 10%. This clonotype was picked up many times. Its specificity is not known. Time point here: newly diagnosed GD, antithyroid drugs for less than 3 months. Preparation of the TCR library used RNA extracted from PBMCs. It was by American Thyroid Association guidelines that Graves' disease was diagnosed.

CDR3 length equals 13 residues. From germline, CDR1 is MNHEY and CDR2 SMNVEV (reference sequence). Overall study results and limits: There were preferences for TRBV28, TRBJ1-2 and TRBJ2-5 in persistent disease. Thyroid tissue went unstudied; only peripheral blood was examined.

These data were also reused for a study on T cells in Graves' hyperthyroidism and ophthalmopathy.

This TCR was sampled from a man in his thirties or forties with Graves disease. V gene TRBV27 combines with J gene TRBJ2-1; TRBD2 is a possible D gene (5 bases). Judging by the DNA end, TRBJ2-5 fits better; the J call may be wrong. Sequenced material: peripheral blood mononuclear cells (PBMCs), taken at new diagnosis, from a patient treated with antithyroid drugs. CDR3 DNA sequence: TGTGCCAGCACCCCCCGGGGAGTTGAGACCCAGTACTTC. Its translation is CASTPRGVETQYF.